Listed below are T cell receptor beta chains from one sample, sequenced in a study of radiation and T cells in renal cell carcinoma. Method: immunoSEQ multiplex PCR; TCRdb's copy keeps in-frame clones and lacks some. The repertoire has tens of thousands of clones, roughly 80% of them found once; the top ten carry about 26%. This sample comprised blood, obtained from a patient whose treatment included radiotherapy and nephrectomy. The receptors were gathered from a woman in her 70s with renal cell carcinoma. Each CDR3 is given with its conserved first and last residue. The D gene is left open where the match is weak. Size values are once, few and many counts, or a class for expanded clones, and some rows have none.

V: TRBV6-1; J: TRBJ1-1; D: NA; size: NA; CDR3: CASSRTTEAFF; DNA: TGTGCCAGCAGCAGGACCACAGAAGCTTTCTTT
V: TRBV7-9; J: TRBJ2-5; D: NA; size: NA; CDR3: CASSPNEGWETQYF; DNA: TGTGCCAGCAGCCCCAACGAGGGATGGGAGACCCAGTACTTC
V: TRBV6-1; J: TRBJ1-1; D: NA; size: NA; CDR3: CASRLWGSNTEAFF; DNA: TGTGCCAGCAGACTCTGGGGTTCGAACACTGAAGCTTTCTTT
V: TRBV7-9; J: TRBJ2-2; D: NA; size: NA; CDR3: CASSLGGMSNTGELFF; DNA: TGTGCCAGCAGCTTGGGCGGGATGTCGAACACCGGGGAGCTGTTTTTT
V: TRBV10-2; J: TRBJ2-7; D: NA; size: hyperexpanded; CDR3: CASSVGWPSYEQYF; DNA: TGCGCCAGCAGTGTCGGGTGGCCGAGCTACGAGCAGTACTTC
V: TRBV7-9; J: TRBJ1-2; D: TRBD1; size: few; CDR3: CASSFPGQGVNYGYTF; DNA: TGTGCCAGCAGCTTCCCGGGACAGGGGGTGAACTATGGCTACACCTTC
V: TRBV7-9; J: TRBJ2-7; D: TRBD1; size: NA; CDR3: CASSTTGTGTSYEQYF; DNA: TGTGCCAGCAGTACAACCGGGACAGGGACGTCCTACGAGCAGTACTTC
V: TRBV4-1; J: TRBJ2-2; D: TRBD2; size: NA; CDR3: CASSQDLRGAGGELFF; DNA: TGCGCCAGCAGCCAAGATTTGCGGGGGGCTGGCGGGGAGCTGTTTTTT
V: TRBV5-1; J: TRBJ1-2; D: NA; size: few; CDR3: CASSRQEEGYTF; DNA: TGCGCCAGCAGCCGGCAGGAGGAAGGCTACACCTTC
V: TRBV5-1; J: TRBJ1-4; D: TRBD1; size: few; CDR3: CASSGTGGAGEKLFF; DNA: TGCGCCAGCAGCGGGACAGGGGGCGCGGGTGAAAAACTGTTTTTT
V: TRBV28; J: TRBJ2-2; D: NA; size: NA; CDR3: CASSLSTPGELFF; DNA: TGTGCCAGCAGTCTCTCTACGCCCGGGGAGCTGTTTTTT
V: TRBV5-1; J: TRBJ2-3; D: NA; size: once; CDR3: CASSLGRGLDTQYF; DNA: TGCGCCAGCAGCTTGGGACGGGGGTTGGATACGCAGTATTTT
V: TRBV4-2; J: TRBJ1-1; D: NA; size: NA; CDR3: CASSLVERRTVPEAFF; DNA: TGTGCCAGCAGCCTAGTGGAGAGGAGAACGGTCCCTGAAGCTTTCTTT
V: TRBV14; J: TRBJ2-7; D: TRBD2; size: few; CDR3: CASSLWTSSGEQYF; DNA: TGTGCCAGCAGCCTTTGGACTAGCTCGGGCGAGCAGTACTTC
V: TRBV5-1; J: TRBJ2-5; D: TRBD2; size: once; CDR3: CASSLGTSGVEETQYF; DNA: TGCGCCAGCAGCTTGGGCACTAGCGGAGTCGAGGAGACCCAGTACTTC
V: TRBV2; J: TRBJ2-7; D: TRBD2; size: NA; CDR3: CASSEGRAGEFF; DNA: TGTGCCAGCAGTGAAGGCCGCGCGGGGGAGTTCTTC
V: TRBV7-8; J: TRBJ1-2; D: NA; size: NA; CDR3: CASSLARETFSNYGYTF; DNA: TGTGCCAGCAGCTTAGCGAGGGAGACATTCTCAAACTATGGCTACACCTTC
V: TRBV6-5; J: TRBJ2-7; D: TRBD1; size: NA; CDR3: CASRKGTGGNEQYF; DNA: TGTGCCAGCAGAAAAGGGACAGGGGGGAACGAGCAGTACTTC
V: TRBV18; J: TRBJ2-1; D: TRBD1; size: NA; CDR3: CASSPWDREYNEQFF; DNA: TGTGCCAGCTCACCGTGGGACAGGGAGTACAATGAGCAGTTCTTC
V: TRBV6-5; J: TRBJ2-5; D: TRBD2; size: NA; CDR3: CASSPGRGKTQYF; DNA: TGTGCCAGCAGTCCGGGGAGGGGTAAGACCCAGTACTTC
V: TRBV7-9; J: TRBJ2-3; D: NA; size: NA; CDR3: CASSLGKGPISTDTQYF; DNA: TGTGCCAGCAGCTTAGGGAAGGGGCCAATTTCCACAGATACGCAGTATTTT
V: TRBV12-5; J: TRBJ2-7; D: NA; size: once; CDR3: CASGLETVYEQYF; DNA: TGTGCTAGTGGTTTGGAGACAGTATACGAGCAGTACTTC
V: TRBV11-2; J: TRBJ1-2; D: NA; size: NA; CDR3: CASSLTGGAQGYTF; DNA: TGTGCCAGCAGCTTAACGGGGGGAGCTCAGGGCTACACCTTC
V: TRBV6-1; J: TRBJ2-3; D: NA; size: medium-sized; CDR3: CASRDPGSTDTQYF; DNA: TGTGCCTCCAGAGACCCGGGTTCCACAGATACGCAGTATTTT
V: TRBV9; J: TRBJ2-3; D: TRBD2; size: NA; CDR3: CASSVGIAGGHGDTQYF; DNA: TGTGCCAGCAGCGTAGGGATAGCGGGGGGGCACGGGGATACGCAGTATTTT
V: TRBV9; J: TRBJ2-7; D: NA; size: few; CDR3: CASSETRNYEQYF; DNA: TGTGCCAGCAGCGAGACCAGAAACTACGAGCAGTACTTC
V: TRBV6-5; J: TRBJ1-2; D: NA; size: NA; CDR3: CASSDPYGGYTF; DNA: TGTGCCAGCAGTGATCCATACGGTGGCTACACCTTC
V: TRBV5-4; J: TRBJ2-5; D: TRBD1; size: NA; CDR3: CASSYGTEETQYF; DNA: TGTGCCAGCAGCTATGGGACAGAAGAGACCCAGTACTTC
V: TRBV7-6; J: TRBJ2-6; D: NA; size: once; CDR3: CASSPTIRTSGANVLTF; DNA: TGTGCCAGCAGCCCCACTATTCGGACCTCGGGGGCCAACGTCCTGACTTTC
V: TRBV27; J: TRBJ1-1; D: TRBD1; size: NA; CDR3: CASSLLQGPKAEAFF; DNA: TGTGCCAGCAGCTTACTACAGGGGCCCAAGGCTGAAGCTTTCTTT
V: TRBV7-2; J: TRBJ2-7; D: NA; size: once; CDR3: CASSRREDEQYF; DNA: TGTGCCAGCAGCCGACGAGAAGACGAGCAGTACTTC